The TCR beta chain under discussion was sequenced for a study of monozygotic twins with inflammatory bowel disease. This CDR3 has 13 residues. Germline V lookup: CDR1 SGHRS, CDR2 YFSETQ. TCRdb re-called the 5' RACE reads and gives one entry per CDR3 protein, without DNA. The sample's table shows about 330,000 distinct CDR3 sequences. This rearrangement joins TRBV5-1 to TRBJ2-5; the TCRdb call, TRBD1, lacks DNA for checking. The sample taken for sequencing was blood. This clonotype was obtained from a human donor with ulcerative colitis or Crohn's disease, or a healthy co-twin of an affected twin (not recorded which). The CDR3 loop reads CASAWGAEETQYF.